The 30 T cell receptor beta chains listed next were all sequenced from one sample in a study of cytomegalovirus exposure and HLA in healthy donors. This PCR relied on a set of 60 Vbeta primers and 13 Jbeta primers. Clones were read by immunoSEQ multiplex PCR, and TCRdb kept only the in-frame ones, dropping some. This sample has roughly 150,000 clones, with roughly 72% found just once. Source material: PBMCs. All receptors come from a man between 40 and 49 years old in good health and CMV-seronegative.

The chain links TRBV7-2 to TRBJ2-7, with 15 bases lining up with TRBD2. Germline V gene sequence: CDR1 SGHTA, CDR2 FQGNSA. The CDR3 sequence is 22 residues long. V shed 0 bases and J 3 bases; nucleotides not matched to a gene: 18. CDR3 residues: CASSLAVFKGGTSGRMYYEQYF. CDR3 DNA: TGTGCCAGCAGCTTAGCGGTCTTCAAGGGAGGGACTAGCGGGAGGATGTACTACGAGCAGTACTTC.

The V gene is TRBV6-4, the J gene TRBJ1-4, with TRBD1 matching 7 bases. CDR1 and CDR2 (germline): MRHNA, SNTAGT. V was pared by 3 bases and J by 5 bases, with 3 bases of the junction left unmatched. The CDR3 contains 14 residues. The CDR3 coding sequence is TGTGCCAGCAGTGAGACAGGGATGAATGAAAAACTGTTTTTT. This sequence encodes CASSETGMNEKLFF.

This clone was seen a few times. J is TRBJ2-5 and V is TRBV4-1; the D gene is possibly TRBD2 (6 bases). Near its end, the DNA agrees better with TRBJ2-7, so the J call may be wrong. Germline V gives CDR1 MGHRA, CDR2 YSYEKL. The CDR3 spans 17 residues. The CDR3: CASSQPLTSFTPYEQYF. The DNA for the CDR3 is TGCGCCAGCAGCCAACCCCTGACTAGTTTTACCCCCTACGAGCAGTACTTC.

This clone was found a few times. V is TRBV21-1 and J is TRBJ2-7; the table's D call, TRBD1, was not checked against the DNA. TRBV21-1 counts as a pseudogene. CDR3 length equals 13 residues. Written as DNA, the CDR3 is TGTGCCAGCAAGACAGGGGTCCCCTACGAGCAGTACTTC. It yields the protein CASKTGVPYEQYF.

This clone turned up a few times. The rearrangement uses TRBV9 and TRBJ1-1; D unresolved. Trimming shortened V by 0 bases and J by 2 bases, and 8 bases separated the two germline ends. CDR1 and CDR2 from the germline V gene are SGDLS and YYNGEE. The CDR3 extends over 14 amino acids. DNA for the CDR3: TGTGCCAGCAGCGTAGACGGTCCTAACACTGAAGCTTTCTTT. Translation gives CASSVDGPNTEAFF.

J is TRBJ1-5 and V is TRBV27, with 8 bases lining up with TRBD1. CDR1 is MNHEY, CDR2 SMNVEV, per germline (reference sequence). This CDR3 is 14 amino acids long. V was clipped by 10 bases and J by 1 base; unmatched bases: 6. CDR3 in amino acids: CAIPGQGSNQPQHF. The CDR3 DNA reads TGTGCCATTCCCGGACAGGGCAGCAATCAGCCCCAGCATTTT.

The chain links TRBV28 to TRBJ2-7, with D possibly TRBD2 on 5 matching bases. Germline CDR1 reads MDHEN; CDR2 reads SYDVKM. V was trimmed by 7 bases and J by 1 base, leaving 11 bases between them. This CDR3 is built from 13 residues. The CDR3 DNA is TGTGCCAGCACTAACGGGGTTTCCTACGAGCAGTACTTC. Encoded protein: CASTNGVSYEQYF. Filled out from reference TRBV28 and TRBJ2-7, the complete variable domain reads DVKVTQSSRYLVKRTGEKVFLECVQDMDHENMFWYRQDPGLGLRLIYFSYDVKMKEKGDIPEGYSVSREKKERFSLILESASTNQTSMYLCASTNGVSYEQYFGPGTRLTVT.

The chain carries TRBV7-6 and TRBJ2-3; TRBD1 agrees at 7 bases. The junction had 11 bases not matched to a gene; V was cut back by 5 bases and J by 0 bases. This CDR3 spans 17 amino acids. CDR1 and CDR2 (germline): SGHVS, FNYEAQ. The CDR3 is CASSPSPTGVSTDTQYF. Here the CDR3 DNA reads TGTGCCAGCAGCCCCTCCCCAACAGGGGTTAGCACAGATACGCAGTATTTT.

The genes are TRBV29-1 and TRBJ2-7; maybe TRBD1 (6 bases). The CDR3 is 12 amino acids. The germline CDR1 and CDR2 sequences are SQVTM and ANQGSEA. V dropped 4 bases and J dropped 4 bases, with 11 bases sitting between them. This CDR3 reads CSVAGDGYEQYF. CDR3 nucleotide sequence: TGCAGCGTTGCAGGGGATGGGTACGAGCAGTACTTC.

The chain combines TRBV29-1 with TRBJ1-5, with 8 bases lining up with TRBD1. Trimming took 6 bases from V and 0 from J; bases not matched to a gene: 4. In germline, CDR1 is SQVTM, CDR2 ANQGSEA. This CDR3 region has 14 residues. The CDR3 coding sequence is TGCAGCGTCGGACAGGGAGATAGCAATCAGCCCCAGCATTTT. Encoded protein: CSVGQGDSNQPQHF.

The J gene is TRBJ2-1, the V gene TRBV9; 7 nucleotides align to TRBD1. This CDR3 spans 16 amino acids. Germline V gene lookup returns CDR1 SGDLS and CDR2 YYNGEE. The J segment lost 1 base and the V segment lost 0 bases, leaving 4 bases of the junction unmatched. CDR3 DNA sequence: TGTGCCAGCAGCGTAGGGTTCAGGGGGTCCTACAATGAGCAGTTCTTC. Amino acids: CASSVGFRGSYNEQFF.

The chain links TRBV19 to TRBJ2-2; TRBD1 matches 12 bases. The CDR3 spans 15 residues. CDR1 LNHDA and CDR2 SQIVND come from the germline V gene (reference sequence). With V trimmed by 5 bases and J by 7 bases, 5 bases remained unmatched. CDR3 in amino acids: CASSWGQGAGGELFF. DNA of the CDR3: TGTGCCAGTAGTTGGGGACAGGGGGCGGGCGGGGAGCTGTTTTTT.

The V call is TRBV6-1, the J call TRBJ2-2; 8 bases match TRBD1. The germline gives CDR1 MNHNS, CDR2 SASEGT. CDR3 length equals 14 residues. J gave up 8 bases and V 7 bases, and 9 bases lay outside the gene matches. CDR3 DNA sequence: TGTGCCAGCATAGCAGGGGGCCCCGAAGGGGAGCTGTTTTTT. Protein product: CASIAGGPEGELFF.

V gene TRBV4-1 combines with J gene TRBJ2-1; D is unresolved. V gave up 0 bases and J gave up 12 bases, with 12 bases separating them. Germline assignment: CDR1 MGHRA and CDR2 YSYEKL. The length of the CDR3 is 13 residues. This CDR3 reads CASSQEGLSGQFF. The CDR3 DNA reads TGCGCCAGCAGCCAAGAAGGCCTTTCGGGGCAGTTCTTC.

The rearrangement uses TRBV6-1 and TRBJ2-7; D perhaps matches TRBD2 (6 bases). CDR3 size: 11 residues. V lost 5 bases and J lost 6, with 8 bases in between. CDR1 is MNHNS, CDR2 SASEGT, per germline. The CDR3 reads CASSRGFEQYF. DNA for the CDR3: TGTGCCAGCAGTCGGGGGTTCGAGCAGTACTTC.

This clone came up a few times. V gene TRBV6-5 combines with J gene TRBJ2-1; D gene uncertain. The CDR3 has 11 amino acids. CDR1 and CDR2 (germline): MNHEY, SVGAGI. V shed 4 bases and J shed 8 bases, with 6 bases lying between them. The CDR3 DNA is TGTGCCAGCAGTTTCCTCGATGAGCAGTTCTTC. The encoded protein is CASSFLDEQFF.

V is TRBV28 and J is TRBJ2-2; D gene unclear. Germline V gives CDR1 MDHEN, CDR2 SYDVKM. The CDR3 totals 14 residues. Deletions cut 8 bases from V and 1 base from J, with 11 bases between. CDR3 bases: TGTGCCAGCTCTATGGCAGGGAACACCGGGGAGCTGTTTTTT. Its translation: CASSMAGNTGELFF.

The chain employs TRBV11-3 and TRBJ2-2; 8 positions match TRBD2. The junction had 5 bases not matched to a gene; V was cut back by 5 bases and J by 6 bases. The germline V gene has CDR1 SGHNT and CDR2 YENEEA. CDR3 size: 14 residues. CDR3 bases: TGTGCCAGCAGCCCGGGACTAGTCTCCGGGGAGCTGTTTTTT. Its translation: CASSPGLVSGELFF.

J is TRBJ2-1 and V is TRBV19; TRBD2 agrees at 8 bases. V shed 6 bases, J shed 2 bases, and the junction held 3 bases outside the gene matches. This CDR3 contains 14 residues. Germline values: CDR1 LNHDA, CDR2 SQIVND (reference sequence). The CDR3 here is CASSRTSPYNEQFF. The CDR3 region has the DNA TGTGCCAGTAGCCGGACTAGCCCCTACAATGAGCAGTTCTTC. Full variable domain (missing parts from reference TRBV19 and TRBJ2-1): DGGITQSPKYLFRKEGQNVTLSCEQNLNHDAMYWYRQDPGQGLRLIYYSQIVNDFQKGDIAEGYSVSREKKESFPLTVTSAQKNPTAFYLCASSRTSPYNEQFFGPGTRLTVL.

The rearrangement joins TRBV10-2 to TRBJ2-7; 7 nucleotides match TRBD1. The CDR3 is 13 residues long. The germline V gene encodes CDR1 WSHSY and CDR2 SAAADI. J lost 0 bases, V lost 6 bases, and 2 bases had no gene match. The CDR3 here is CASRSGGSYEQYF. The CDR3, as DNA: TGCGCCAGCAGGTCAGGGGGCTCCTACGAGCAGTACTTC.

CDR3 sequence: CASSRGLAGGREQFF. CDR3 nucleotide sequence: TGCGCCAGCAGCCGAGGACTAGCGGGGGGGCGGGAGCAGTTCTTC. The chain couples TRBV4-1 to TRBJ2-1, with 15 nucleotides matching TRBD2. Per the germline V gene, CDR1 is MGHRA and CDR2 is YSYEKL. V lost 4 bases, J lost 10 bases, and 5 bases stayed unmatched. This CDR3 contains 15 residues.

The J gene is TRBJ2-7, the V gene TRBV6-5; 8 positions match TRBD1. The V and J ends lost 6 bases and 0 bases, in that order; junction bases with no gene match: 4. Germline-derived CDR1 and CDR2 are MNHEY and SVGAGI. This CDR3 is 14 amino acids long. The CDR3 reads CASRLGQGSYEQYF. The CDR3 DNA sequence: TGTGCCAGCAGACTCGGACAGGGCTCCTACGAGCAGTACTTC.

This chain connects TRBV2 to TRBJ1-5, with D possibly being TRBD1 (5 bases). The CDR3 length is 16 residues. Trimming took off 7 bases at V and 5 bases at J, with 21 bases between the two ends. The germline CDR1 and CDR2 sequences are SNHLY and FYNNEI. The CDR3 here is CASTPYRLRPDQPQHF. CDR3 DNA: TGTGCCAGCACGCCCTACAGGCTGCGCCCCGATCAGCCCCAGCATTTT.

The gene calls are TRBV9 and TRBJ2-7; D remains ambiguous. There are 17 residues in the CDR3. Germline CDR1 and CDR2: SGDLS and YYNGEE. The V end was cut by 3 bases, the J end by 2 bases, with 21 bases between. CDR3 amino acids: CASSADPEPTSTYEQYF. The CDR3 DNA reads TGTGCCAGCAGCGCCGATCCGGAGCCCACCTCTACCTACGAGCAGTACTTC.

This clone was detected a few times. This chain joins TRBV6-4 and TRBJ2-1; TRBD2 agrees at 12 bases. This CDR3 spans 15 amino acids. Germline loops: CDR1 MRHNA, CDR2 SNTAGT. With V trimmed by 3 bases and J by 7 bases, 4 bases remained unmatched. The CDR3 region has the DNA TGTGCCAGCAGTGAGGGGGGACTAGCGGGTAATGAGCAGTTCTTC. It translates to CASSEGGLAGNEQFF.

The gene calls are TRBV4-1 and TRBJ1-2; D not resolved. V lost 3 bases to trimming and J lost 5 bases, with 10 bases between them. CDR3 length: 13 residues. The germline V gene encodes CDR1 MGHRA and CDR2 YSYEKL. The CDR3 sequence: CASSQRTGYGYTF. The CDR3 nucleotides are TGCGCCAGCAGCCAGAGGACGGGATATGGCTACACCTTC.

This clone occurred once. The chain joins TRBV11-2 to TRBJ2-7, with D perhaps TRBD1 (6 bases). Germline V lookup: CDR1 SGHAT, CDR2 FQNNGV. Deletions cut 5 bases from V and 6 bases from J, with 17 bases between. This CDR3 is built from 14 residues. Written as DNA, the CDR3 is TGTGCCAGCAGCGCCTCAGGGGCCGATACCGAGCAGTACTTC. This encodes CASSASGADTEQYF.

The V gene is TRBV5-4, the J gene TRBJ1-1; D call uncertain. The CDR3 has 14 residues. The germline V gene has CDR1 SGHNT and CDR2 YYREEE (reference sequence). The germline V and J ends were trimmed by 4 bases and 0 bases, with 10 bases remaining between them. CDR3: CASSLGDMNTEAFF. The CDR3 bases are TGTGCCAGCAGCCTAGGAGATATGAACACTGAAGCTTTCTTT.

Of note for this clone: Other DNA sequences of this sample code for an identical CDR3. V is TRBV28 and J is TRBJ1-1; D is uncertain. Looked up from germline, CDR1 is MDHEN and CDR2 is SYDVKM. V lost 2 bases and J 5 bases, leaving 15 bases between the germline ends. The CDR3 contains 15 residues. CDR3 sequence: CASSLGGPRWTEAFF. CDR3 nucleotides: TGTGCCAGCAGTTTAGGAGGCCCGCGCTGGACTGAAGCTTTCTTT.

CDR3 in DNA: TGTGCCTGGAGTGTACTCCCTCGCGAGCAGTACTTC. Translation gives CAWSVLPREQYF. The chain employs TRBV30 and TRBJ2-5; no definite D call. The DNA end favors TRBJ2-7, so the J call may be wrong. The CDR3 contains 12 residues. The germline V gene has CDR1 GTSNPN and CDR2 SVGIG (reference sequence).